The clone carrying this T cell receptor (beta chain) was detected a few times. Its antigen is not identified. A read error may explain this, as a much larger clone is one base away. The data derive from a study of T cells in Graves' hyperthyroidism and ophthalmopathy. Overall study findings and caveats: Blood also held most thyroid clonotypes expanded beyond 0.001. The model forecast ophthalmopathy, anticipating it by a median around 6.5 months before onset.

RNA transcripts were the template for amplifying TCR beta CDR3 regions. An initial round of RT-PCR targeting the TCR CDR3 relied on the HTBI primer set. Each CDR3 protein gets one entry after TCRdb re-called the multiplex PCR reads with MiXCR. This sample carries nearly 750,000 distinct CDR3 sequences, 35% of them seen once, and the ten largest clones take less than 35%. Germline values: CDR1 WNHNN, CDR2 SYGVQD (reference sequence). The germline V and J ends were trimmed by 4 bases and 4 bases, with 13 bases remaining between them. The CDR3 covers 14 residues. PBMCs were obtained from 10 ml fresh peripheral blood.

The TCR was taken from a woman aged 40 to 50 with Graves' hyperthyroidism. This chain links TRBV10-1 with TRBJ1-1, with D perhaps matching TRBD1 (5 bases). Sequencing was performed on blood. The CDR3: CASSGDGRATEAFF. The DNA of the CDR3 is TGCGCCAGCAGTGGGGACGGGAGAGCCACTGAAGCTTTCTTT.